One sample yielded the 25 T cell receptor beta chains listed below, sequenced in a study of T-cell memory formation after mild COVID-19. TCRdb redid the calling of the 5' RACE reads with MiXCR, one entry per CDR3 protein. The sample has about 610,000 distinct CDR3 sequences, approximately 15% seen once. Source material: PBMCs or a T cell subset sorted from them (not recorded which). The receptors here all came from an adult woman who had mild COVID-19 (a few samples of this study predate the infection). Cell type and time point are not known.

This clonotype was seen only a few times. This rearrangement joins TRBV20-1 to TRBJ1-6, with D unclear. Germline V gives CDR1 DFQATT, CDR2 SNEGSKA (reference sequence). CDR3 length: 16 amino acids. V was trimmed by 0 bases and J by 3 bases, leaving 12 bases between them. CDR3 in amino acids: CSARELGDFYNSPLHF. The CDR3 DNA is TGCAGTGCTAGAGAACTCGGAGACTTCTATAATTCACCCCTCCACTTT.

Only a few counts were recorded for this clonotype. The chain recombines TRBV5-8 with TRBJ2-7, with TRBD2 identical over 8 bases. CDR3 size: 15 residues. The germline V gene has CDR1 SGHTS and CDR2 YDEGEE. Trimming removed 2 bases from V and 4 bases from J; junction bases left unmatched: 8. In DNA form, the CDR3 reads TGTGCCAGCAGCTTTTTGGGGACTAGTCTTTACGAGCAGTACTTC. It encodes CASSFLGTSLYEQYF.

The rearrangement joins TRBV6-2 or TRBV6-3 to TRBJ2-2; no clear D gene. Germline V CDR1 and CDR2: MNHEY, SVGEGT. This CDR3 is built from 14 residues. Trimming removed 2 bases at V and 7 bases at J, with 11 bases between. CDR3 amino acids: CASSYGGDRGELFF. Written as DNA, the CDR3 is TGTGCCAGCAGTTACGGCGGTGACCGCGGGGAGCTGTTTTTT.

The table lists this clonotype with a few counts. V usage is TRBV5-1 and J usage is TRBJ2-1; D may correspond to TRBD1 or TRBD2 (6 bases each). Germline V gene data show CDR1 as SGHRS and CDR2 as YFSETQ. This CDR3 is 15 amino acids long. Trimming left V 0 bases short and J 6 bases short, with 13 bases between. CDR3 in DNA: TGCGCCAGCAGCTTGGAGGGGGGAATAGTCAATGAGCAGTTCTTC. This encodes CASSLEGGIVNEQFF.

V usage is TRBV5-1 and J usage is TRBJ2-7; TRBD1 aligns across 7 bases. Germline CDR1 and CDR2: SGHRS and YFSETQ. Trimming at V came to 3 bases and at J to 5 bases, leaving 5 bases not matched to a gene. CDR3 length: 13 residues. The CDR3 sequence is CASSWDSLDEQYF. CDR3 DNA sequence: TGCGCCAGCAGCTGGGACAGTCTCGACGAGCAGTACTTC.

The chain links TRBV20-1 to TRBJ2-7; a possible D gene is TRBD1 (5 bases). The CDR3 is 14 amino acids. Germline V gene data show CDR1 as DFQATT and CDR2 as SNEGSKA (reference sequence). CDR3 residues: CSPQGRAPPYEQYF. The CDR3 DNA reads TGCTCCCCTCAGGGCAGGGCCCCACCCTACGAGCAGTACTTC.

This clonotype was recorded a few times. As DNA, the CDR3 is TGTGCCACCAGCAGCGGACTAGCGGTCACAGATACGCAGTATTTT. Translation gives CATSSGLAVTDTQYF. The chain joins TRBV15 to TRBJ2-3, with 10 bases fitting TRBD2. Per germline, CDR1 LNHNV and CDR2 YYDKDF (reference sequence). This CDR3 contains 15 residues. Trimming cost V 3 bases and J 2 bases; bases outside gene matches: 2. The variable domain in full, completed from reference TRBV15 and TRBJ2-3, reads DAMVIQNPRYQVTQFGKPVTLSCSQTLNHNVMYWYQQKSSQAPKLLFHYYDKDFNNEADTPDNFQSRRPNTSFCFLDIRSPGLGDTAMYLCATSSGLAVTDTQYFGPGTRLTVL.

The chain joins TRBV4-1 to TRBJ1-4; 12 bases match TRBD1. The CDR3 is 15 amino acids. In germline, CDR1 is MGHRA, CDR2 YSYEKL. The junction had 5 bases not matched to a gene; V was cut back by 4 bases and J by 8 bases. The CDR3 is CASSRTGTGGEKLFF. The DNA for the CDR3 is TGCGCCAGCAGCCGAACCGGGACAGGGGGCGAAAAACTGTTTTTT.

The chain uses TRBV9 and TRBJ1-1; D might be TRBD1 (6 bases). CDR3 length equals 13 residues. The germline CDR1 and CDR2 sequences are SGDLS and YYNGEE. Trimming removed 4 bases from V and 5 bases from J, with 12 bases in between. The CDR3 coding sequence is TGTGCCAGCAGCCCGAACCAGGGGACTGAAGCTTTCTTT. It specifies CASSPNQGTEAFF. The whole variable domain, remainder taken from reference TRBV9 and TRBJ1-1, is DSGVTQTPKHLITATGQRVTLRCSPRSGDLSVYWYQQSLDQGLQFLIQYYNGEERAKGNILERFSAQQFPDLHSELNLSSLELGDSALYFCASSPNQGTEAFFGQGTRLTVV.

In its sample, this clonotype was seen many times. The V gene is TRBV20-1, the J gene TRBJ2-5; 7 positions match TRBD1. Unmatched junction bases numbered 8, after V lost 6 bases and J lost 4 bases. In germline, CDR1 is DFQATT, CDR2 SNEGSKA (reference sequence). The CDR3 has 13 residues. CDR3 amino acids: CSAPTGSGETQYF. CDR3 bases: TGCAGTGCGCCGACAGGGTCGGGAGAGACCCAGTACTTC.

This chain connects TRBV21-1 to TRBJ1-6. TRBV21-1 is noted as a pseudogene. The CDR3 length is 13 residues. CDR3 residues: CASTSCLNSPLHF. The CDR3 coding sequence is TGTGCCAGCACCAGCTGCCTTAATTCACCCCTCCACTTT.

CDR3 nucleotides: TGCAGCGTTGATAGGGGGGCTGAAGCTTTCTTT. It yields the protein CSVDRGAEAFF. The chain employs TRBV29-1 and TRBJ1-1; perhaps TRBD1 as D (6 bases). V lost 3 bases and J 6 bases, leaving 8 bases between the germline ends. The CDR3 has 11 residues. Germline CDR1 SQVTM, CDR2 ANQGSEA.

This clonotype was seen a handful of times. The germline gene is not matched at one end of the junction; a read error may be the cause. The chain joins TRBV7-9 to TRBJ1-5, with 10 positions matching TRBD1. The CDR3 loop spans 16 amino acids. The germline V gene encodes CDR1 SEHNR and CDR2 FQNEAQ (reference sequence). The CDR3 reads CASSPRTGGSHQPQHF. CDR3 sequence (DNA): TGTGCCAGCAGCCCTAGGACAGGGGGTAGCCATCAGCCCCAGCATTTT.

This sequence joins TRBV18 and TRBJ1-4; D gene unclear. CDR1 KGHSH and CDR2 LQKENI come from the germline V gene. The V gene lost 4 bases and the J gene lost 0 bases, with 15 bases spanning the gap. This CDR3 contains 17 residues. The CDR3 reads CASSRQLRTATNEKLFF. CDR3 bases: TGTGCCAGCTCACGCCAGCTCCGGACGGCAACTAATGAAAAACTGTTTTTT.

The J gene is TRBJ2-1, the V gene TRBV7-9; D may be TRBD1 (6 bases). V lost 0 bases and J lost 10, with 13 bases in between. CDR3 length equals 14 residues. Germline V gene data show CDR1 as SEHNR and CDR2 as FQNEAQ (reference sequence). CDR3 coding DNA: TGTGCCAGCAGCTTAGCGTGGGACAACGGGGAGCAGTTCTTC. This gives the protein CASSLAWDNGEQFF.

In this sample, this clonotype turned up a few times. The rearrangement joins TRBV5-1 to TRBJ2-5, with 7 bases that match TRBD1. The ends lost 4 bases at V and 5 bases at J; junction bases unmatched: 8. Germline-derived CDR1 and CDR2 are SGHRS and YFSETQ. This CDR3 has 14 residues. CDR3 residues: CASSPGTASETQYF. The CDR3 DNA reads TGCGCCAGCAGCCCCGGGACAGCTTCGGAGACCCAGTACTTC. Looking up the rest from reference TRBV5-1 and TRBJ2-5 gives the full variable domain: KAGVTQTPRYLIKTRGQQVTLSCSPISGHRSVSWYQQTPGQGLQFLFEYFSETQRNKGNFPGRFSGRQFSNSRSEMNVSTLELGDSALYLCASSPGTASETQYFGPGTRLLVL.

The chain couples TRBV19 to TRBJ2-5; D gene ambiguous. The V end was cut by 2 bases, the J end by 7 bases, with 8 bases between. Germline-derived CDR1 and CDR2 are LNHDA and SQIVND (reference sequence). This CDR3 contains 12 residues. This CDR3 reads CASSIPGLTQYF. Here the CDR3 DNA reads TGTGCCAGTAGTATACCGGGTCTGACCCAGTACTTC.

This clonotype was detected ten times or more. This CDR3 reads CAETRQGSNTGELFF. The CDR3 DNA is TGTGCCGAAACGAGACAGGGGTCGAACACCGGGGAGCTGTTTTTT. This chain links TRBV7-9 with TRBJ2-2; 8 bases are a match to TRBD1. J lost 0 bases, V lost 11 bases, and 8 bases had no gene match. The CDR3 length is 15 residues. Germline lookup yields CDR1 SEHNR and CDR2 FQNEAQ (reference sequence).

The rearrangement uses TRBV18 and TRBJ2-7; D is undetermined. This CDR3 is 13 amino acids long. The V and J ends lost 8 bases and 2 bases respectively, with 13 bases between them. Germline V gene sequence: CDR1 KGHSH, CDR2 LQKENI. The CDR3 region is CASGRPNTYEQYF. As DNA, the CDR3 is TGTGCCAGCGGCCGTCCGAACACCTACGAGCAGTACTTC.

Only a few counts were recorded for this clonotype. J is TRBJ2-7 and V is TRBV7-2; TRBD1 aligns across 8 bases. The CDR3 has 16 amino acids. Germline CDR1 and CDR2: SGHTA and FQGNSA. J was trimmed by 5 bases and V by 0 bases; bases with no gene match: 9. The CDR3 is CASSLASTGGRDEQYF. CDR3 nucleotides: TGTGCCAGCAGCTTAGCGAGTACAGGGGGTCGAGACGAGCAGTACTTC.

This clonotype has more than one count but fewer than ten. The V call is TRBV2, the J call TRBJ2-5; 7 bases match TRBD1. This CDR3 spans 13 amino acids. Germline CDR1 reads SNHLY; CDR2 reads FYNNEI. J lost 3 bases, V lost 8 bases, and 6 bases had no gene match. DNA for the CDR3: TGTGCCAGCCTCCGGGACAGAGAAGAGACCCAGTACTTC. This gives the protein CASLRDREETQYF.

This chain links TRBV29-1 with TRBJ2-2; a weak D match, TRBD1 (6 bases). Germline V lookup: CDR1 SQVTM, CDR2 ANQGSEA. The CDR3 totals 13 residues. V was cut by 5 bases and J by 6 bases, with 13 bases left in between. The CDR3 sequence is CSVFTGFPGELFF. CDR3 coding DNA: TGCAGCGTTTTTACAGGGTTCCCCGGGGAGCTGTTTTTT.

This clonotype was found a few times. The chain joins TRBV30 to TRBJ1-1, with D maybe TRBD1 (5 bases). CDR1 and CDR2 (germline): GTSNPN, SVGIG (reference sequence). The germline V and J ends were trimmed by 3 bases and 5 bases, with 16 bases remaining between them. CDR3 length equals 14 residues. The CDR3 loop is CAWSSHKEGTEAFF. Written as DNA, the CDR3 is TGTGCCTGGAGCTCCCACAAGGAGGGGACTGAAGCTTTCTTT.

This clonotype was seen more than once but under ten times. V is TRBV4-1 and J is TRBJ2-1; tentative D call: TRBD1 (5 bases). The CDR3 is made up of 15 amino acids. Between the trimmed V and J ends, which lost 0 bases and 10 bases, there was a span of 16 bases. Germline CDR1 and CDR2: MGHRA and YSYEKL. DNA for the CDR3: TGCGCCAGCAGCCAAGATGAAGGGAAGTACAGGGAGCAGTTCTTC. Residues: CASSQDEGKYREQFF.

In its sample, this clonotype was seen a few times. The V gene is TRBV9, the J gene TRBJ1-1; D is uncertain. Looked up from germline, CDR1 is SGDLS and CDR2 is YYNGEE. V lost 3 bases, J lost 6 bases, and 6 bases lay in between. This CDR3 spans 11 amino acids. CDR3 in DNA: TGTGCCAGCAGCGCGGGTGCTGAAGCTTTCTTT. Translating it yields CASSAGAEAFF.